Listed here is a single T cell receptor beta chain. The junction does not match germline at one end; this may be a read error. The data were taken from a study of tumor-infiltrating lymphocytes in primary liver carcinoma. Using a constant-region primer together with ProtoScript II reverse transcriptase, TCR beta cDNA was made from roughly 520 ng of total RNA. Three nested multiplex PCR rounds, a slightly modified ARM-PCR, produced the libraries for TCR beta. TRBV1-TRBV30 forward primers paired with a C-beta reverse primer drove the first two PCR rounds, about 10 cycles each. Via MiXCR, TCRdb re-called the multiplex PCR reads, giving one row per CDR3 protein. Of 90,000 to 110,000 distinct CDR3 sequences listed, roughly 80% are singletons. From around 18-30 mg of unsorted bulk tissue, DNA and RNA were co-extracted together. CDR3 size: 14 residues. The germline CDR1 and CDR2 sequences are GTSNPN and SVGIG (reference sequence).

What was sequenced was liver tumor tissue from sampling region 3. The subset was: tumor region T3, left-lateral pole. The clonotype originates from a man aged 35-49 years with primary liver carcinoma and hepatitis B virus infection. The chain employs TRBV30 and TRBJ2-2; 7 nucleotides match TRBD1. The CDR3 coding sequence is TGTGTCTGGGAAACGGTGGGGAACACAGGGGAACTGTTTTTT. This encodes CVWETVGNTGELFF.